This TCR beta chain derives from a study of blood T cell repertoires in COVID-19. At the level of the study: Material from acute and convalescent COVID-19 was sourced from the United States, Italy and Spain. From T cells, B-cell-depleted T cells, or PBMCs came the material, which was cDNA or gDNA.

Germline CDR1 and CDR2: SNHLY and FYNNEI. V lost 11 bases to trimming and J lost 8 bases; unmatched junction nucleotides: 11. The CDR3 sequence is 14 residues long. How the authors handled the data: Reference gene primer amplification gave estimated nucleated cell counts. Some clones are missing from TCRdb's copy, which holds only in-frame ones; the method was immunoSEQ multiplex PCR. V, J and clone size reflect that table, while D and trimming were determined from the DNA. The data hold around 160,000 clones, with more than 75% observed a single time. V usage is TRBV2 and J usage is TRBJ1-4; TRBD1 agrees at 10 bases. Material for sequencing was peripheral blood. The sequence derives from a man aged 55 to 69 with active or convalescent COVID-19. As DNA, the CDR3 is TGTGCCGGATGCGGACAGGGGGTCGAGGAAAAACTGTTTTTT. It specifies CAGCGQGVEEKLFF.